The next 20 T cell receptor beta chains were all read from a single sample in a study of cytomegalovirus exposure and HLA in healthy donors (dated by TCRdb to 2017 to 2019). Receptor amplification or capture employed the immunoSEQ multiplex PCR assay. What TCRdb holds here is the immuneACCESS table cut down to in-frame rearrangements. Part of the clones is not present; checked against another copy, under half of the missing clones reflect an unresolved V gene, and the others are unexplained. The sample table contains roughly 200,000 clones; only one count was recorded for approximately 83% of them. 2.5% to 3% of the sample comes from the top ten. Specimen: PBMCs. Source of these receptors: a young woman in good health and CMV-seropositive.

The gene calls are TRBV5-4 and TRBJ1-4; D might be TRBD1 (5 bases). V was cut by 1 base and J by 7 bases, with 11 bases left in between. In germline, CDR1 is SGHNT, CDR2 YYREEE (reference sequence). The CDR3 extends over 14 amino acids. The CDR3 nucleotides are TGTGCCAGCAGCTTGAGGGGTATCATTGAAAAACTGTTTTTT. The encoded protein is CASSLRGIIEKLFF.

This sequence joins TRBV5-5 and TRBJ2-7; tentatively, D is TRBD1 (5 bases). CDR3 length: 15 amino acids. Germline V gene sequence: CDR1 SGHKS, CDR2 YYEKEE (reference sequence). The V end lost 3 bases, the J end lost 3 bases, and 16 bases lay between the germline ends. In DNA form, the CDR3 reads TGTGCCAGCAGCTCCAGGGTCCACCTGGACTACGAGCAGTACTTC. Encoded protein: CASSSRVHLDYEQYF.

The CDR3 nucleotides are TGCGCCAGCAGCTTGGTCCCAGGAGGGCAGCCCCAGCATTTT. This codes for CASSLVPGGQPQHF. The gene calls are TRBV5-1 and TRBJ1-5, with D unresolved. The V gene lost 0 bases and the J gene lost 7 bases, with 11 bases spanning the gap. CDR3 length: 14 amino acids. CDR1 and CDR2 from the germline V gene are SGHRS and YFSETQ.

The chain employs TRBV28 and TRBJ2-7; possible D gene TRBD2, 5 bases. Between the trimmed V and J ends, which lost 6 bases and 5 bases, there was a span of 11 bases. Germline CDR1 MDHEN, CDR2 SYDVKM. This CDR3 contains 12 residues. The CDR3 region is CASSPTRHEQYF. As DNA, the CDR3 is TGTGCCAGCAGCCCTACTAGACACGAGCAGTACTTC.

The genes are TRBV27 and TRBJ2-5; 10 positions agree with TRBD2. J lost 2 bases, V lost 6 bases, and 12 bases had no gene match. The length of the CDR3 is 17 residues. In germline, CDR1 is MNHEY, CDR2 SMNVEV (reference sequence). The CDR3 bases are TGTGCCAGCAGGTCTATCTCTAGCGGGGGTGATCAAGAGACCCAGTACTTC. Translation: CASRSISSGGDQETQYF.

The V gene is TRBV7-2, the J gene TRBJ2-1; D ambiguous. Germline assignment: CDR1 SGHTA and CDR2 FQGNSA. The CDR3 totals 12 residues. Trimming pared 3 bases from V and 3 bases from J, leaving 3 bases between. CDR3 sequence: CASSFNYNEQFF. CDR3 sequence (DNA): TGTGCCAGCAGCTTTAACTACAATGAGCAGTTCTTC.

The rearrangement joins TRBV6-5 to TRBJ1-1; D unclear. Germline V CDR1 and CDR2: MNHEY, SVGAGI. V was clipped by 0 bases and J by 1 base, with 6 bases between them. The CDR3 is made up of 14 amino acids. CDR3 loop: CASSYSGANTEAFF. As DNA, the CDR3 is TGTGCCAGCAGTTACTCGGGAGCGAACACTGAAGCTTTCTTT.

The V call is TRBV25-1, the J call TRBJ1-4; D ambiguous. CDR1 MGHDK and CDR2 SYGVNS come from the germline V gene. This CDR3 contains 15 residues. The germline V and J ends were trimmed by 4 bases and 3 bases, with 12 bases remaining between them. This chain's CDR3 is CASSVGGEANEKLFF. DNA of the CDR3: TGTGCCAGCAGTGTGGGTGGGGAGGCTAATGAAAAACTGTTTTTT.

The J gene is TRBJ1-4, the V gene TRBV10-2; 8 nucleotides line up with TRBD1. The CDR3 sequence is 15 residues long. V was pared by 3 bases and J by 5 bases, with 5 bases of the junction left unmatched. Looked up from germline, CDR1 is WSHSY and CDR2 is SAAADI. The chain's CDR3 is CASSDGQGLNEKLFF. CDR3 DNA sequence: TGCGCCAGCAGTGATGGACAGGGCTTAAATGAAAAACTGTTTTTT.

The CDR3 loop is CASSDRSGTSGSNSYEQYF. The CDR3 DNA reads as TGTGCCAGCAGTGACAGGTCCGGGACTAGCGGTTCGAACTCCTACGAGCAGTACTTC. This chain joins TRBV6-4 and TRBJ2-7; 11 bases match TRBD2. The CDR3 spans 19 residues. Germline-derived CDR1 and CDR2 are MRHNA and SNTAGT. With 2 bases clipped from V and 0 bases from J, the junction kept 12 bases outside the gene matches.

This clone is medium-sized. In DNA form, the CDR3 reads TGTGCCAGCAGCTTAGAGGGGGACACTCCTGGCTATGAGCAGTTCTTC. It is translated as CASSLEGDTPGYEQFF. The chain carries TRBV7-2 and TRBJ2-1, with D possibly TRBD1 on 6 matching bases. This CDR3 contains 16 residues. The V gene's germline CDR1 is SGHTA and CDR2 FQGNSA. Trimming shortened V by 1 base and J by 8 bases, and 18 bases separated the two germline ends.

In its sample, this clone was seen once. The chain links TRBV6-5 to TRBJ2-3, with 8 bases aligning to TRBD1. The J segment lost 2 bases and the V segment lost 6 bases, leaving 1 base of the junction unmatched. Germline V lookup: CDR1 MNHEY, CDR2 SVGAGI. There are 13 residues in the CDR3. CDR3 sequence reads: CASRTGDTDTQYF. The DNA of the CDR3 is TGTGCCAGCAGGACAGGGGACACAGATACGCAGTATTTT.

The CDR3 loop is CASSLASSGGPLQETQYF. In DNA form, the CDR3 reads TGTGCCAGCAGCTTAGCGTCTAGCGGGGGACCCCTGCAAGAGACCCAGTACTTC. J is TRBJ2-5 and V is TRBV7-2, with 10 nucleotides matching TRBD2. Germline V CDR1 and CDR2: SGHTA, FQGNSA. The junction had 9 bases not matched to a gene; V was cut back by 0 bases and J by 2 bases. The CDR3 is 18 amino acids.

The chain employs TRBV10-3 and TRBJ1-1; maybe TRBD1 (5 bases). Per the germline V gene, CDR1 is ENHRY and CDR2 is SYGVKD. This CDR3 has 14 amino acids. V dropped 2 bases and J dropped 3 bases, with 10 bases sitting between them. The CDR3 loop is CAISELKGDTEAFF. The CDR3 DNA follows: TGTGCCATCAGTGAGCTGAAAGGGGACACTGAAGCTTTCTTT.

This chain links TRBV10-3 with TRBJ1-5; D might be TRBD1 (6 bases). This CDR3 has 16 amino acids. Germline assignment: CDR1 ENHRY and CDR2 SYGVKD. Trimming removed 0 bases from V and 9 bases from J, with 18 bases in between. CDR3 sequence (DNA): TGTGCCATCAGTGAGTCGAGACAGGCCCAATCATTGCCCCAGCATTTT. This encodes CAISESRQAQSLPQHF.

The V gene is TRBV5-1, the J gene TRBJ1-1, with TRBD1 as a possible D gene (5 bases). This CDR3 contains 14 residues. The V end was cut by 4 bases, the J end by 5 bases, with 15 bases between. The germline V gene has CDR1 SGHRS and CDR2 YFSETQ. The CDR3 sequence: CASSGQGSRTEAFF. The CDR3 DNA reads as TGCGCCAGCAGCGGTCAGGGATCGCGGACTGAAGCTTTCTTT.

This clone was seen more than once but under ten times. The chain links TRBV23-1 to TRBJ1-6; weak D call: TRBD1 (6 bases). TRBV23-1 is labeled an ORF, and its function is uncertain. Trimming took off 2 bases at V and 7 bases at J, with 9 bases between the two ends. CDR3 length: 14 amino acids. The CDR3 is CASSQRGRNSPLHF. DNA of the CDR3: TGCGCCAGCAGTCAAAGGGGGAGAAATTCACCCCTCCACTTT.

The chain employs TRBV5-3 and TRBJ1-5; 8 nucleotides match TRBD1. TRBV5-3 is treated as an ORF (open reading frame) with a function not yet certain. The CDR3 spans 15 residues. The trim removed 4 bases at V and 3 bases at J, leaving 6 bases unmatched. CDR3 amino acids: CARSPGQVVNQPQHF. In DNA form, the CDR3 reads TGTGCCAGAAGCCCGGGACAGGTGGTCAATCAGCCCCAGCATTTT.

Comment on this clone: Other DNA sequences in the sample encode the same CDR3. This chain connects TRBV5-1 to TRBJ2-7, with 7 bases aligning to TRBD2. With V trimmed by 0 bases and J by 4 bases, 4 bases remained unmatched. This CDR3 region has 14 residues. CDR1 is SGHRS, CDR2 YFSETQ, per germline. The CDR3 is CASSLDPSGYEQYF. CDR3 sequence (DNA): TGCGCCAGCAGCTTGGATCCTAGCGGTTACGAGCAGTACTTC.

The gene calls are TRBV6-1 and TRBJ1-1; 9 nucleotides match TRBD1. J gave up 5 bases and V 4 bases, and 5 bases lay outside the gene matches. The germline gives CDR1 MNHNS, CDR2 SASEGT. There are 14 residues in the CDR3. The CDR3 is CASSVQGAETEAFF. The CDR3 DNA sequence: TGTGCCAGCAGTGTACAGGGGGCAGAAACTGAAGCTTTCTTT.